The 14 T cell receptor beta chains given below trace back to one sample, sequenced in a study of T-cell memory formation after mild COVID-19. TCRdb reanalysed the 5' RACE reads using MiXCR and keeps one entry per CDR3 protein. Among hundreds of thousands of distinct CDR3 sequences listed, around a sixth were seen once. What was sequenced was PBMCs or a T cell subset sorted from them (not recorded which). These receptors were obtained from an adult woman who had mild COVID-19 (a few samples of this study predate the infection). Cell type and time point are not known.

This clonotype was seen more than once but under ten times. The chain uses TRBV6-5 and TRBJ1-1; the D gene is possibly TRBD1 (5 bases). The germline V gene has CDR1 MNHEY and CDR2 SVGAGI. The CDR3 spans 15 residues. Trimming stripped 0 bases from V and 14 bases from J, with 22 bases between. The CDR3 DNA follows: TGTGCCAGCAGTTACTCGTCGTCCACAAACAGGAAAAGCTTCTTT. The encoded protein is CASSYSSSTNRKSFF.

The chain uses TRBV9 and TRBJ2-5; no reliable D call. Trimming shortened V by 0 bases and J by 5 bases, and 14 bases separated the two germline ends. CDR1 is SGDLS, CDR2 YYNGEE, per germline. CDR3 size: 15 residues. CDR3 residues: CASSVGGLGGETQYF. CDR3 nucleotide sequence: TGTGCCAGCAGCGTAGGCGGTCTGGGTGGGGAGACCCAGTACTTC.

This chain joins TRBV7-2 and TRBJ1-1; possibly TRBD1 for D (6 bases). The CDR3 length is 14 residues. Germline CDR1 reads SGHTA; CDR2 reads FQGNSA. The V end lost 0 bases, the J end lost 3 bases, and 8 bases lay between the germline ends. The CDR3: CASSLAGADTEAFF. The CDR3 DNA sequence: TGTGCCAGCAGCTTAGCGGGGGCCGACACTGAAGCTTTCTTT.

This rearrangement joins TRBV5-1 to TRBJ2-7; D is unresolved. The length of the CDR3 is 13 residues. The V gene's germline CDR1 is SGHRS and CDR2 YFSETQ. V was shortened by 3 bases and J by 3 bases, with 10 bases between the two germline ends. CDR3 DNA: TGCGCCAGCAGCTCATTTACCAGCTACGAGCAGTACTTC. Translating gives CASSSFTSYEQYF. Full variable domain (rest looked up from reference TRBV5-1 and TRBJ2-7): KAGVTQTPRYLIKTRGQQVTLSCSPISGHRSVSWYQQTPGQGLQFLFEYFSETQRNKGNFPGRFSGRQFSNSRSEMNVSTLELGDSALYLCASSSFTSYEQYFGPGTRLTVT.

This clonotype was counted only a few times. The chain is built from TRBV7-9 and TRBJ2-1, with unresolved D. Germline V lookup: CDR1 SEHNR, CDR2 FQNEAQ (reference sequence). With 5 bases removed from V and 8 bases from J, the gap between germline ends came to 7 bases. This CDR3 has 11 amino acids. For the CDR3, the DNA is TGTGCCAGCAGCCCCCCCCATGAGCAGTTCTTC. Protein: CASSPPHEQFF.

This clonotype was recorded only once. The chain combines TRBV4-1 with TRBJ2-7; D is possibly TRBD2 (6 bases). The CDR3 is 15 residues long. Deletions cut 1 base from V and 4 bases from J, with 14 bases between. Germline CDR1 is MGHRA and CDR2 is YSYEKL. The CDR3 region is CASSQVGGVRYEQYF. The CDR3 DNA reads TGCGCCAGCAGCCAAGTCGGGGGTGTGAGATACGAGCAGTACTTC.

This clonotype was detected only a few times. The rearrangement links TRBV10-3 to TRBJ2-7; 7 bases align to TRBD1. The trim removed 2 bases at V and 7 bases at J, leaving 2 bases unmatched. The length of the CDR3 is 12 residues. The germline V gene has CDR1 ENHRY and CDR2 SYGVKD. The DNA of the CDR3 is TGTGCCATCAGTGAGCCGACAGGGGAGCAGTACTTC. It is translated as CAISEPTGEQYF.

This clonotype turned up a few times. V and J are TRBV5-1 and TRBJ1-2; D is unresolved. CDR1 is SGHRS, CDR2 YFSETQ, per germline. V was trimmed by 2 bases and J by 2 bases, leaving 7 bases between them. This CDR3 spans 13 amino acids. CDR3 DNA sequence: TGCGCCAGCAGCTTCCCCGACAACTATGGCTACACCTTC. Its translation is CASSFPDNYGYTF.

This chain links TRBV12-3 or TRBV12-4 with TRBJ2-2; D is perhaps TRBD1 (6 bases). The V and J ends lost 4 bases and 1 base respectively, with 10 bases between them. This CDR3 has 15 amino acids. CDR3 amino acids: CASSSDSRNTGELFF. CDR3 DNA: TGTGCCAGCAGTTCGGACAGTCGGAACACCGGGGAGCTGTTTTTT.

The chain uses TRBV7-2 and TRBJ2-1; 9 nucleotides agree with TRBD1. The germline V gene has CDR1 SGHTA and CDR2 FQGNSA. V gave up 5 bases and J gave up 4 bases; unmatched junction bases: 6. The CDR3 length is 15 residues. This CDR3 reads CASSIRGTGYNEQFF. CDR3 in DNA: TGTGCCAGCAGCATCCGGGGGACAGGGTACAATGAGCAGTTCTTC.

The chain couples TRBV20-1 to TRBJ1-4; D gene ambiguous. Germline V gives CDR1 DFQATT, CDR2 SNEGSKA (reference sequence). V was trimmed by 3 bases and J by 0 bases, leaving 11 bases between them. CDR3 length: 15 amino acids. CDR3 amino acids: CSARGSPATNEKLFF. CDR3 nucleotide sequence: TGCAGTGCTAGGGGCAGTCCTGCAACTAATGAAAAACTGTTTTTT.

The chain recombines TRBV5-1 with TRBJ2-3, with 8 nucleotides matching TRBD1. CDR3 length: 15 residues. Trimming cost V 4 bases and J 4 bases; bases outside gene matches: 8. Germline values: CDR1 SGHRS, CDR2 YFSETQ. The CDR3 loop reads CASSLWTGTPDTQYF. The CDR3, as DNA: TGCGCCAGCAGCCTCTGGACAGGGACCCCAGATACGCAGTATTTT.

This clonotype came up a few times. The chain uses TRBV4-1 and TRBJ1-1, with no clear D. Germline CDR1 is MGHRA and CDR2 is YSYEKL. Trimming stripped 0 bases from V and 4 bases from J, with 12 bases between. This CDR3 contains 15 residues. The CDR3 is CASSQDGKGVTEAFF. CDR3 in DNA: TGCGCCAGCAGCCAAGATGGGAAGGGCGTCACTGAAGCTTTCTTT.

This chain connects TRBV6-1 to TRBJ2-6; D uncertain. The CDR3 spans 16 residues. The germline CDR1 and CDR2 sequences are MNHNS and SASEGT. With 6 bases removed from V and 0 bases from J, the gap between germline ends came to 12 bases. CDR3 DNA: TGTGCCAGCAGCGCCGACAAGAACTCTGGGGCCAACGTCCTGACTTTC. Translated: CASSADKNSGANVLTF.